The source of this TCR beta chain is a study of blood T cell repertoires in COVID-19. Study overall: From the United States, Italy and Spain came samples of acute and convalescent COVID-19. PBMCs, B-cell-depleted T cells, or T cells provided the cDNA or gDNA that made up the material.

This clone is a singleton in its sample. The germline CDR1 and CDR2 sequences are MDHEN and SYDVKM. The ends lost 6 bases at V and 4 bases at J; junction bases unmatched: 8. The length of the CDR3 is 15 residues. Authors' methods: The authors estimated nucleated cell counts from reference gene primer amplification. Profiled with immunoSEQ multiplex PCR; TCRdb holds only in-frame clones, not every one. V and J calls and clone size are as listed in that table; D and trimming were resolved from the DNA. This repertoire shows about 74,000 clones, about nine tenths found once; its top ten account for about 1.5%.

The source is a man aged 50 to 60 with acute or convalescent COVID-19. The sample comprised peripheral blood. The chain is built from TRBV28 and TRBJ1-5; 8 bases match TRBD1. The CDR3 loop is CASRNQGARNQPQHF. CDR3 nucleotide sequence: TGTGCCAGCAGAAACCAGGGGGCGCGTAATCAGCCCCAGCATTTT.